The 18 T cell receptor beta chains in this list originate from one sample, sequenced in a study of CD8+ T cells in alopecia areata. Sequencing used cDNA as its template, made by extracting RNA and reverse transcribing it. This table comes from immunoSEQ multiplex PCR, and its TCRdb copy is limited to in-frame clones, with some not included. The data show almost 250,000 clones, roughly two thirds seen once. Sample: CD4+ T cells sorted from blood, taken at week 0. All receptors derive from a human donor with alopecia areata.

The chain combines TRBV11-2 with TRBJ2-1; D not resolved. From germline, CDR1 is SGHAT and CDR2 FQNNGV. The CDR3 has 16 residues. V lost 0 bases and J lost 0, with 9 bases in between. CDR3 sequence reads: CASSLEDWSSYNEQFF. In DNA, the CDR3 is TGTGCCAGCAGCTTAGAGGATTGGAGCTCCTACAATGAGCAGTTCTTC.

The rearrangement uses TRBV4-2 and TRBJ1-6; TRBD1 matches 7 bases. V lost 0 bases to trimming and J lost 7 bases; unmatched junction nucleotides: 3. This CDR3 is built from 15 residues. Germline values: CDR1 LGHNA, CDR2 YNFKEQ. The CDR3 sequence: CASSQDTRGNSPLHF. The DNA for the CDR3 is TGTGCCAGCAGCCAAGATACCAGGGGGAATTCACCCCTCCACTTT.

CDR3 sequence: CASSRDRDRYEQYF. The CDR3 region has the DNA TGTGCCAGCAGCCGCGACAGGGATCGGTACGAGCAGTACTTC. The rearrangement joins TRBV4-2 to TRBJ2-7; 7 bases line up with TRBD1. With 4 bases clipped from V and 4 bases from J, the junction kept 7 bases outside the gene matches. This CDR3 spans 14 amino acids. From germline, CDR1 is LGHNA and CDR2 YNFKEQ.

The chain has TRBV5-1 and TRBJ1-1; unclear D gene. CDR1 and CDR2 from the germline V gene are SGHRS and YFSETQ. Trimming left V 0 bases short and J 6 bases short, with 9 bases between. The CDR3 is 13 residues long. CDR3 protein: CASSLGSTAEAFF. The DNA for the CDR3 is TGCGCCAGCAGCTTGGGATCTACTGCTGAAGCTTTCTTT. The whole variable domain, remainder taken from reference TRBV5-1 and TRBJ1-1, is KAGVTQTPRYLIKTRGQQVTLSCSPISGHRSVSWYQQTPGQGLQFLFEYFSETQRNKGNFPGRFSGRQFSNSRSEMNVSTLELGDSALYLCASSLGSTAEAFFGQGTRLTVV.

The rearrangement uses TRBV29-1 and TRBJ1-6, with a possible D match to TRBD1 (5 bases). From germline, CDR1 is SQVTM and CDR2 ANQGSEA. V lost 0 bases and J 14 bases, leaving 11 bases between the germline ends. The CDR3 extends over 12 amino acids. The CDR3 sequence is CSVEENGRALHF. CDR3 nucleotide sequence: TGCAGCGTTGAAGAGAATGGCAGGGCCCTCCACTTT.

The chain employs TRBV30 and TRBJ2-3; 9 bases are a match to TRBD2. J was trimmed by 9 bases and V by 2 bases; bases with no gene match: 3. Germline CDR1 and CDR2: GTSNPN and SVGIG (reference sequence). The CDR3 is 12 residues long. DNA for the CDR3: TGTGCCTGGAGTTTAAGCGGGGGGACGCAGTATTTT. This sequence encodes CAWSLSGGTQYF.

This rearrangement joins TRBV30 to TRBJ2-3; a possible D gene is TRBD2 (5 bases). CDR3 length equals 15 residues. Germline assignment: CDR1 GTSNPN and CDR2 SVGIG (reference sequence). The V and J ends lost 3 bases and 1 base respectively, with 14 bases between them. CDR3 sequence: CAWSPFWRGTDTQYF. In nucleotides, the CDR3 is TGTGCCTGGAGCCCTTTCTGGCGGGGCACAGATACGCAGTATTTT.

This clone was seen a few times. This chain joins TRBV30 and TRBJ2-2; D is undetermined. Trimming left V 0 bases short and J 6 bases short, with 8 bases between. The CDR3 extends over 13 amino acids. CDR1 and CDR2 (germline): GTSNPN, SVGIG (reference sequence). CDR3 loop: CAWSVRRSGELFF. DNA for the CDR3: TGTGCCTGGAGTGTAAGGCGGTCCGGGGAGCTGTTTTTT.

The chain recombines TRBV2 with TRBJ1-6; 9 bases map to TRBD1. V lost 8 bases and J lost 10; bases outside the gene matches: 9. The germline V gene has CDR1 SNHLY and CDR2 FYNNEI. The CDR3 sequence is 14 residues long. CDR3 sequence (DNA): TGTGCCAGCTTTACAGGGGGCCAGTTATCACCCCTCCACTTT. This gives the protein CASFTGGQLSPLHF.

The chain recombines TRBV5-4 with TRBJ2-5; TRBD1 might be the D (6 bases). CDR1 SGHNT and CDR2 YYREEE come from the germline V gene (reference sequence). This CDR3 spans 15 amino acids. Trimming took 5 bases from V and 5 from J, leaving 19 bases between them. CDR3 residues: CASSQTGESVETQYF. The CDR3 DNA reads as TGTGCCAGCAGTCAGACAGGTGAATCTGTGGAGACCCAGTACTTC.

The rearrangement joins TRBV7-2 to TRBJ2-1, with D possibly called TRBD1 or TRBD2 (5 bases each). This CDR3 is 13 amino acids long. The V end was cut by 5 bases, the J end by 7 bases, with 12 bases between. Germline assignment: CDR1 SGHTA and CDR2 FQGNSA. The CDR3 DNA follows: TGTGCCAGCAGCACCGGGGCGCTTAATGAGCAGTTCTTC. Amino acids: CASSTGALNEQFF.

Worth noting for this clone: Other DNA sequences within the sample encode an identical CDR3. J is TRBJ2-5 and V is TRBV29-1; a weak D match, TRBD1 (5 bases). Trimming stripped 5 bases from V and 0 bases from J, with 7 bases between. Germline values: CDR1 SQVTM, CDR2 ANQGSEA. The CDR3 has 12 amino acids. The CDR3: CSVLTDQETQYF. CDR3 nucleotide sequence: TGCAGCGTTCTGACAGACCAAGAGACCCAGTACTTC.

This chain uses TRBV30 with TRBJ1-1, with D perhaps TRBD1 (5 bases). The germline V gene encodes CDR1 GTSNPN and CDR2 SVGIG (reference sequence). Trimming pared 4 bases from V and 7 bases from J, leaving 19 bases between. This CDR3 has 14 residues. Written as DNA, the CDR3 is TGTGCCTGGAACCAGGGACCGCTGAACGGTGAAGCTTTCTTT. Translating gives CAWNQGPLNGEAFF.

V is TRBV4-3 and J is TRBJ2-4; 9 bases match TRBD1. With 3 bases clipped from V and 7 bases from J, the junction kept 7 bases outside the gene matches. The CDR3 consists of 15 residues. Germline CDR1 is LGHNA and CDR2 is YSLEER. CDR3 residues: CASSQAGTGTNIQYF. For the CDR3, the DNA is TGCGCCAGCAGCCAGGCCGGGACAGGGACGAACATTCAGTACTTC.

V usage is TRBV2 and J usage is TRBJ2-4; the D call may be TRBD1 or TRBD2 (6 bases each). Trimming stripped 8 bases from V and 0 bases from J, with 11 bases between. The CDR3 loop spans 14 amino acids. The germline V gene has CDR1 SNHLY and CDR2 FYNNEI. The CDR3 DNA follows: TGTGCCAGCGGAGGGACACTAGCCAAAAACATTCAGTACTTC. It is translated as CASGGTLAKNIQYF.

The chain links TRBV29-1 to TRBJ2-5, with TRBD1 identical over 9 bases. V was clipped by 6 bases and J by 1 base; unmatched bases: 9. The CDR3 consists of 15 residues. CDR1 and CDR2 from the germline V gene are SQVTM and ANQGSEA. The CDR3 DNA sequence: TGCAGCGTCTCGGACAGGGGAGGGCCCCAAGAGACCCAGTACTTC. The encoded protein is CSVSDRGGPQETQYF. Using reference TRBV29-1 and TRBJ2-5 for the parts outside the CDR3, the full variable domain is SAVISQKPSRDICQRGTSLTIQCQVDSQVTMMFWYRQQPGQSLTLIATANQGSEATYESGFVIDKFPISRPNLTFSTLTVSNMSPEDSSIYLCSVSDRGGPQETQYFGPGTRLLVL.

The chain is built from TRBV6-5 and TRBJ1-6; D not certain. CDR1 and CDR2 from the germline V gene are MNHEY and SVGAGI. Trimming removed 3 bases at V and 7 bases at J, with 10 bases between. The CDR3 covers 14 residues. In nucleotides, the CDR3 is TGTGCCAGCAGTTATGACGATCCCAATTCACCCCTCCACTTT. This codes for CASSYDDPNSPLHF.

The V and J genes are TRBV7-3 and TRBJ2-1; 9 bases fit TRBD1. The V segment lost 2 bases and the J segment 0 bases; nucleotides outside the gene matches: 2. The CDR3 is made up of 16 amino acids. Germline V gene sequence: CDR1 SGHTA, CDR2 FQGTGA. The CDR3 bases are TGTGCCAGCAGCTTAGGACAGGGGCCCTCCTACAATGAGCAGTTCTTC. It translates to CASSLGQGPSYNEQFF. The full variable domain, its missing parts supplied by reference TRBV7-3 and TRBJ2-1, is GAGVSQTPSNKVTEKGKYVELRCDPISGHTALYWYRQSLGQGPEFLIYFQGTGAADDSGLPNDRFFAVRPEGSVSTLKIQRTERGDSAVYLCASSLGQGPSYNEQFFGPGTRLTVL.